The rows below give T cell receptor beta chains drawn from one sample of a study of blood T cell repertoires in COVID-19. Profiled with immunoSEQ multiplex PCR; TCRdb holds only in-frame clones, not every one. The sample holds about 340,000 clones, 86% seen once. Sequencing used peripheral blood. These receptors came from an older woman with COVID-19, enrolled during active disease. The CDR3 runs from the conserved cysteine through the conserved F or W. A D gene is named only where the DNA matches it firmly. A row's size may be missing; if present it is once, few, many or a size class.

size	V	J	D	DNA	CDR3
-	TRBV11-3	TRBJ2-1	TRBD2	TGTGCCAGCAGCTTAGTCGGGGGGGCCAATGAGCAGTTCTTC	CASSLVGGANEQFF
-	TRBV30	TRBJ2-7	TRBD1	TGTGCCTGGAGTATGAACCAGGGGGTCGAGCAGTACTTC	CAWSMNQGVEQYF
-	TRBV7-9	TRBJ1-2	-	TGTGCCAGCAGCTTCGGAGGGGCGCGCAACTATGGCTACACCTTC	CASSFGGARNYGYTF
-	TRBV10-3	TRBJ2-5	TRBD2	TGTGCCATCAGTGATCCTACTAGCGGGGAGTCGGAGACCCAGTACTTC	CAISDPTSGESETQYF
once	TRBV20-1	TRBJ1-1	-	TGCAGTGCTAGAGAGGGCAGGGATGCTTTCTTT	CSAREGRDAFF
-	TRBV19	TRBJ1-5	-	TGTGCCAGTAGTATTGTAGGACAGAATCAGCCCCAGCATTTT	CASSIVGQNQPQHF
-	TRBV7-3	TRBJ1-1	-	TGTGCCAGCAGCTCCCAGGGGAACACTGAAGCTTTCTTT	CASSSQGNTEAFF
once	TRBV12-3/TRBV12-4	TRBJ2-1	-	TGTGCCAGCAGTCCGCCCCTAAACGTCCAGTTCTTC	CASSPPLNVQFF
-	TRBV7-3	TRBJ2-2	TRBD2	TGTGCCAGCAGCTCGTCGACTAGCGGGTCCTGGGACACCGGGGAGCTGTTTTTT	CASSSSTSGSWDTGELFF
-	TRBV18	TRBJ2-7	-	TGTGCCAGCTCACCATCGGCGGGGTCCTACGAGCAGTACTTC	CASSPSAGSYEQYF
-	TRBV7-9	TRBJ1-3	-	TGTGCCAGCAGCTTAGCGAGGAGCTCTGGAAACACCATATATTTT	CASSLARSSGNTIYF
-	TRBV27	TRBJ2-5	-	TGTGCCAGCAGTTCCAACCAAGAGACCCAGTACTTC	CASSSNQETQYF
-	TRBV19	TRBJ1-5	TRBD1	TGTGCCAGTAGTTACCCCGGACAGGGCAGCCAGCCCCAGCATTTT	CASSYPGQGSQPQHF
-	TRBV9	TRBJ2-5	TRBD2	TGTGCCAGCAGCGTAGAAATTAGCGGGGGTAGAGAGACCCAGTACTTC	CASSVEISGGRETQYF
-	TRBV12-3/TRBV12-4	TRBJ1-4	-	TGTGCCAGCAGCCAGGCCTCTAATGAAAAACTGTTTTTT	CASSQASNEKLFF
-	TRBV11-1	TRBJ2-3	-	TGTGCCAGCAGCTTCGTCCAAGGGGTTTCGACAGATACGCAGTATTTT	CASSFVQGVSTDTQYF
-	TRBV30	TRBJ1-5	-	TGTGCCTGGAGCTGGGGGGGAGTGAGCAATCAGCCCCAGCATTTT	CAWSWGGVSNQPQHF
-	TRBV4-1	TRBJ2-1	TRBD2	TGCGCCAGCAGCCACCCAGCGGGGGCCCCTTACAATGAGCAGTTCTTC	CASSHPAGAPYNEQFF
-	TRBV12-3/TRBV12-4	TRBJ1-2	-	TGTGCCAGCAGTTACATATCATATGGCTACACCTTC	CASSYISYGYTF
few	TRBV2	TRBJ1-4	-	TGTGCCAGCAGGGTGCGGTCTGCAACTAATGAAAAACTGTTTTTT	CASRVRSATNEKLFF
-	TRBV19	TRBJ1-1	TRBD1	TGTGCCAGTAGTAAGGACAGGGGATTGAACACTGAAGCTTTCTTT	CASSKDRGLNTEAFF
-	TRBV3-1/TRBV3-2	TRBJ2-3	TRBD2	TGTGCCAGCACCGAATCACCGGGACTAGCGGGTTATAGCACAGATACGCAGTATTTT	CASTESPGLAGYSTDTQYF
-	TRBV9	TRBJ2-3	-	TGTGCCAGCAGCGTTAGTTTTCCGGCAGATACGCAGTATTTT	CASSVSFPADTQYF
-	TRBV7-3	TRBJ2-5	-	TGTGCCAGCAGCCTAGGGGGAAAAGAGACCCAGTACTTC	CASSLGGKETQYF
once	TRBV7-2	TRBJ2-1	TRBD2	TGTGCCAGCAGCTTACAGACCGGGACTAGCGCCTACAATGAGCAGTTCTTC	CASSLQTGTSAYNEQFF
-	TRBV2	TRBJ1-2	-	TGTGCCAGCAGTGAGGGGGGTTCGAGCTATGGCTACACCTTC	CASSEGGSSYGYTF
once	TRBV19	TRBJ2-2	-	TGTGCCAGTAGTATAGACAGGTTGAACACCGGGGAGCTGTTTTTT	CASSIDRLNTGELFF
-	TRBV4-2	TRBJ2-3	-	TGTGCCAGCAGCCAAGATCTTGGGTGGGGAGGTACGCAGTATTTT	CASSQDLGWGGTQYF
-	TRBV24-1	TRBJ2-1	TRBD1	TGTGCCACCAGTGAGCCACAGGGGGCAGGTGAGCAGTTCTTC	CATSEPQGAGEQFF
-	TRBV30	TRBJ1-2	TRBD1	TGTGCCTGGAGTGTGGGACAGGGGGCCGGAGGCTACACCTTC	CAWSVGQGAGGYTF
-	TRBV19	TRBJ2-5	TRBD2	TGTGCCAGTAGTAAGACTAGCGGGGGGTTAGAGACCCAGTACTTC	CASSKTSGGLETQYF
-	TRBV4-1	TRBJ2-1	-	TGCGCCAGCAGCCAACCGGGCCGGGACTCCTACAATGAGCAGTTCTTC	CASSQPGRDSYNEQFF